Described below is a single TCR beta chain sequence and its context. Its antigen is as yet unknown. The record originates from a study of graft-versus-host responses after intestinal transplantation. As for the study in general: Multivisceral, liver-intestinal, or isolated intestinal transplants were given to recipients. The whole recipient group had anti-thymocyte globulin induction followed by tacrolimus and steroids for roughly three years. Study results and limitations: Allografts of one patient group, those with graft-donor T cell macrochimerism, had high graft-versus-host to host-versus-graft clonal ratios. Recipient-marrow GvH clones were detected, some having first appeared in ileum or blood.

From germline, CDR1 is SGHAT and CDR2 FQDESV (reference sequence). The CDR3 is made up of 14 amino acids. The V and J ends lost 6 bases and 10 bases, in that order; junction bases with no gene match: 14. TCRdb's copy holds only in-frame clones and misses some; the assay was immunoSEQ multiplex PCR. Of 150,000 or so clones listed, 85% to 95% are singletons. The sequenced sample was unstimulated CD4+ T cells sorted from spleen or lymph node cells, obtained before intestinal transplant. The V and J genes are TRBV11-1 and TRBJ1-2, with 7 bases aligning to TRBD1. The sequence was collected from a human donor who received an intestinal transplant. DNA for the CDR3: TGTGCCAGCAGTCTCAACAGGGGCGGACGAGACTACACCTTC. Amino acid sequence: CASSLNRGGRDYTF.